The TCR beta chain described here comes from a study of tumor-infiltrating lymphocytes in primary liver carcinoma. A primer matching the constant region was used to make TCR beta cDNA from 500 to 650 ng of total RNA. The TCR beta library was amplified through three nested multiplex PCR rounds in a modified ARM-PCR procedure. In the first two PCR rounds, TRBV1-TRBV30 forward primers were paired with a C-beta reverse primer, and each round lasted around 10 cycles. TCRdb re-analysed the multiplex PCR reads in MiXCR, keeping a single row per CDR3 protein. The sample has more than 90,000 distinct CDR3 sequences; 55% to 80% are singletons. This CDR3 region has 14 residues. CDR1 is LGHNA and CDR2 is YNFKEQ in the germline V gene. Trimming removed 10 bases at V and 6 bases at J, with 21 bases between. The source material, roughly 18-30 mg of unsorted bulk tissue, was used to co-extract RNA and DNA. The study enrolled treatment-naive patients with chronic HBV infection. The study found over 75% viable tumor cells in every tumor sample.

Concerning this clonotype itself: Since no conserved phenylalanine or tryptophan closes the CDR3, a read error is the likely cause.

The chain is built from TRBV4-2 and TRBJ1-1; no firm D call. Input material: liver tumor tissue from sampling region 2. Subset defined: tumor region T2, inferior pole. The receptor's source is a woman aged 60-75 years with primary liver carcinoma and hepatitis B virus infection. As DNA, the CDR3 is TGTGCCATCAGTTACGAGGGCGGGTTCGCTGAAGCTTTCTCT. Protein: CAISYEGGFAEAFS.